The sequence of this T cell receptor (beta chain) was determined in a study of vaccination effects on CD4 cells after COVID-19. Notes on this clone: Its specificity is not known.

Sequenced by immunoSEQ multiplex PCR; TCRdb stores in-frame clones only, minus some. Among nearly 45,000 clones listed, approximately 72% were seen once. ViraFEST used viral peptide pools to expand antigen-specific CD4+ T cells before sequencing. Subsequent to a culture period of more than 8 days, CD4+ T cells were isolated. PCR confirmed that the person was infected with SARS-CoV-2 between March and December 2020. On day 3 and again on day 7, half the medium was replaced with IL-2 medium. This clonotype was obtained from a human donor who had a prior SARS-CoV-2 infection. This specimen consisted of CD4+ T cells from PBMCs cultured with a peptide pool, obtained before COVID-19 vaccination.

For the CDR3, the DNA is TGTGCCAGCTCTGACGGGGACTATGGCTACACCTTC. As protein: CASSDGDYGYTF. The V and J genes are TRBV14 and TRBJ1-2; D is unclear. Germline-derived CDR1 and CDR2 are SGHDN and FVKESK. V was clipped by 8 bases and J by 3 bases, with 10 bases between them. The CDR3 sequence is 12 residues long.